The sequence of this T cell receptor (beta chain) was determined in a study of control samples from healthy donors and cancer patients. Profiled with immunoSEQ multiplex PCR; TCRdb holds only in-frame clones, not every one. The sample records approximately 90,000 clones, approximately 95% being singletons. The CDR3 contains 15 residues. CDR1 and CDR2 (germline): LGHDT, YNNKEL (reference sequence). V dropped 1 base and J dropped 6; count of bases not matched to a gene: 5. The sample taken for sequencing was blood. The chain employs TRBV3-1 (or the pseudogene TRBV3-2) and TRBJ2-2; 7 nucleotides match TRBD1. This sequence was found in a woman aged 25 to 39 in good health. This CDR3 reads CASSQVDRLAGELFF. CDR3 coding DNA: TGTGCCAGCAGCCAAGTGGACAGGCTCGCCGGGGAGCTGTTTTTT.